This is a list of T cell receptor beta chains from one sample in a study of cytomegalovirus exposure and HLA in healthy donors. Sequencing used immunoSEQ multiplex PCR; TCRdb keeps in-frame clones, though not all of them. Of around 140,000 clones in the sample, approximately 78% were seen once. Source material: PBMCs. These receptor sequences come from a woman aged 18 to 35 in good health and CMV-seropositive. Each CDR3 is given with its conserved first and last residue. A D gene is named only where the DNA matches it firmly. For some rows the clone size is stated as once, few or many, or as a class when expanded; others skip it.

d_call,v_call,clone_size,j_call,cdr3_aa,cdr3_nt
-,TRBV18,few,TRBJ2-7,CASSPAVGEQYF,TGTGCCAGCTCACCAGCCGTCGGGGAGCAGTACTTC
-,TRBV4-1,-,TRBJ2-5,CASSWDIKQETQYF,TGCGCCAGCAGCTGGGACATCAAACAAGAGACCCAGTACTTC
-,TRBV7-2,once,TRBJ1-5,CASSLSVISNQPQHF,TGTGCCAGCAGCTTGTCAGTAATTAGCAATCAGCCCCAGCATTTT
-,TRBV15,-,TRBJ2-2,CATSRDRGFPGELFF,TGTGCCACCAGCAGAGACAGGGGTTTCCCCGGGGAGCTGTTTTTT
-,TRBV7-2,-,TRBJ1-2,CASSRQRWPSNYGYTF,TGTGCCAGCAGTAGACAGAGGTGGCCCTCTAACTATGGCTACACCTTC
-,TRBV6-5,-,TRBJ2-3,CASSYSTGPRTDTQYF,TGTGCCAGCAGTTACTCGACAGGACCACGCACAGATACGCAGTATTTT
-,TRBV7-2,-,TRBJ1-5,CASSLGSGTNQPQHF,TGTGCCAGCAGCTTAGGTTCAGGTACCAATCAGCCCCAGCATTTT
TRBD2,TRBV6-4,-,TRBJ2-3,CASSDRGESTDTQYF,TGTGCCAGCAGTGACCGGGGGGAGAGCACAGATACGCAGTATTTT
-,TRBV15,-,TRBJ1-1,CATSSPRGVNTEAFF,TGTGCCACCAGCAGTCCCAGGGGAGTAAACACTGAAGCTTTCTTT
TRBD1,TRBV6-6,-,TRBJ1-1,CASSRQGTEAFF,TGTGCCAGCTCTCGACAGGGTACTGAAGCTTTCTTT
-,TRBV25-1,-,TRBJ1-2,CASSEQLNYGYTF,TGTGCCAGCAGTGAACAACTAAACTATGGCTACACCTTC
-,TRBV5-1,-,TRBJ2-7,CASRGQGLYEQYF,TGCGCCAGCAGAGGTCAAGGACTCTACGAGCAGTACTTC
-,TRBV7-9,-,TRBJ1-5,CASSLGEHGGMYASQHF,TGTGCCAGCAGCTTAGGTGAACACGGAGGGATGTATGCGTCCCAGCATTTT
-,TRBV13,-,TRBJ1-2,CASSLGQGDYGYTF,TGTGCCAGCAGCTTAGGACAGGGAGACTATGGCTACACCTTC
TRBD1,TRBV10-2,-,TRBJ2-7,CASSGQGSSREQYF,TGCGCCAGCAGCGGACAGGGTTCGTCTCGCGAGCAGTACTTC
-,TRBV9,-,TRBJ2-6,CASSVATGSGANVLTF,TGTGCCAGCAGCGTAGCTACCGGCTCTGGGGCCAACGTCCTGACTTTC
TRBD1,TRBV13,-,TRBJ2-1,CASSLTGTAYNEQFF,TGTGCCAGCAGCTTAACCGGGACAGCCTACAATGAGCAGTTCTTC
-,TRBV5-4,few,TRBJ1-2,CASSPSPRTEYGYTF,TGTGCCAGCAGCCCTAGCCCGAGGACGGAATATGGCTACACCTTC
TRBD2,TRBV5-1,few,TRBJ2-3,CASGGGGRLDTQYF,TGCGCCAGCGGCGGCGGGGGGCGATTAGATACGCAGTATTTT
-,TRBV7-9,-,TRBJ2-3,CASSPEHRTDTQYF,TGTGCCAGCAGCCCGGAGCACCGCACAGATACGCAGTATTTT
-,TRBV11-2,-,TRBJ1-6,CASSSLPGNSPLHF,TGTGCCAGCAGCTCGCTACCGGGGAATTCACCCCTCCACTTT
-,TRBV6-5,-,TRBJ1-4,CASSQDRRPEKLFF,TGTGCCAGCAGTCAAGACAGGAGGCCTGAAAAACTGTTTTTT
TRBD1,TRBV6-1,-,TRBJ1-5,CASSRTGANNQPQHF,TGTGCCAGCAGCCGGACAGGGGCTAACAATCAGCCCCAGCATTTT
-,TRBV4-1,-,TRBJ1-2,CKSGQLNYGYTF,TGTAAGTCTGGGCAGCTTAACTATGGCTACACCTTC
-,TRBV19,few,TRBJ2-3,CASSPATDTQYF,TGTGCCAGTAGTCCCGCGACAGATACGCAGTATTTT
TRBD1,TRBV5-1,-,TRBJ1-4,CASSLRGPGEKLFF,TGCGCCAGCAGCTTGAGGGGGCCGGGTGAAAAACTGTTTTTT
-,TRBV2,few,TRBJ1-1,CASSIVMNTEAFF,TGTGCCAGCAGTATAGTTATGAACACTGAAGCTTTCTTT
TRBD2,TRBV28,-,TRBJ2-3,CASSSTTVASGGWYGTDTQYF,TGTGCCAGCAGTTCTACGACCGTGGCTAGCGGGGGTTGGTACGGCACAGATACGCAGTATTTT
TRBD2,TRBV4-3,-,TRBJ2-1,CASSHPSGLAGGEQFF,TGCGCCAGCAGCCACCCATCGGGACTAGCGGGGGGTGAGCAGTTCTTC
TRBD1,TRBV5-6,once,TRBJ2-1,CASSFSRGLYNEQFF,TGTGCCAGCAGCTTCAGCAGGGGGCTCTACAATGAGCAGTTCTTC
-,TRBV6-4,-,TRBJ2-3,CASSGDGGSTDTQYF,TGTGCCAGCAGTGGTGATGGAGGGTCGACAGATACGCAGTATTTT
TRBD1,TRBV29-1,-,TRBJ1-1,CSVEKPGQGAMGWNTEAFF,TGCAGCGTTGAAAAACCGGGACAGGGGGCGATGGGTTGGAACACTGAAGCTTTCTTT
TRBD2,TRBV5-1,-,TRBJ2-3,CASRDGGAADTQYF,TGCGCCAGCAGAGACGGGGGGGCCGCAGATACGCAGTATTTT
TRBD1,TRBV6-5,-,TRBJ2-7,CASRNRRQGPYEQYF,TGTGCCAGCAGAAACCGGAGACAGGGGCCATACGAGCAGTACTTC
-,TRBV5-1,-,TRBJ2-1,CASSMEQSSYNEQFF,TGCGCCAGCAGCATGGAACAGAGCTCCTACAATGAGCAGTTCTTC
-,TRBV2,-,TRBJ2-1,CASSDSVPYNEQFF,TGTGCCAGCAGTGATAGCGTACCCTACAATGAGCAGTTCTTC
-,TRBV5-1,few,TRBJ1-1,CASSKDNPFTEAFF,TGCGCCAGCAGCAAAGACAACCCCTTTACTGAAGCTTTCTTT
TRBD1,TRBV18,-,TRBJ1-1,CASSQTGAGNTEAFF,TGTGCCAGCTCACAGACAGGGGCTGGGAACACTGAAGCTTTCTTT
-,TRBV30,-,TRBJ1-5,CAWSQGQGGNQPQHF,TGTGCCTGGAGTCAGGGGCAAGGGGGCAATCAGCCCCAGCATTTT
TRBD2,TRBV5-5,-,TRBJ2-5,CASSSSIGFTSGQETQYF,TGTGCCAGCAGCTCTTCAATTGGGTTTACTAGCGGGCAAGAGACCCAGTACTTC
-,TRBV4-3,few,TRBJ2-7,CASSQDLERAGQYF,TGCGCCAGCAGCCAAGATCTGGAGAGGGCCGGGCAGTACTTC
-,TRBV7-9,few,TRBJ1-4,CSSSLWSKLFF,TGTTCCAGCAGCTTATGGAGCAAACTGTTTTTT
-,TRBV28,-,TRBJ1-2,CASSEQKVGYGYTF,TGTGCCAGCAGCGAACAGAAAGTCGGCTATGGCTACACCTTC
-,TRBV27,-,TRBJ2-7,CASSLSTGTYEQYF,TGTGCCAGCAGTTTATCGACCGGGACCTACGAGCAGTACTTC
TRBD1,TRBV13,-,TRBJ1-6,CASSLQGARDSPLHF,TGTGCCAGCAGCCTACAGGGGGCGCGGGATTCACCCCTCCACTTT
-,TRBV19,-,TRBJ1-1,CASSEGVATEAFF,TGTGCCAGTAGTGAGGGAGTCGCGACTGAAGCTTTCTTT
-,TRBV25-1,few,TRBJ1-2,CASSEVGLGYTF,TGTGCCAGCAGTGAAGTGGGCCTTGGCTACACCTTC
-,TRBV6-1,-,TRBJ1-1,CASSEVGAGREAFF,TGTGCCAGCAGTGAAGTGGGAGCTGGCCGTGAAGCTTTCTTT
TRBD1,TRBV6-1,few,TRBJ2-7,CASSESDRGGYEQYF,TGTGCCAGCAGTGAATCGGACAGGGGGGGCTACGAGCAGTACTTC
TRBD1,TRBV5-4,-,TRBJ1-2,CASSLGGQGYGYTF,TGTGCCAGCAGCTTGGGGGGACAGGGATATGGCTACACCTTC
-,TRBV5-4,-,TRBJ2-7,CASSLSGGSPSYEQYF,TGTGCCAGCAGCTTGTCTGGCGGCAGCCCCTCCTACGAGCAGTACTTC
-,TRBV5-1,-,TRBJ2-7,CASSPPTGGPDEQYF,TGCGCCAGCAGCCCCCCGACAGGCGGTCCGGATGAGCAGTACTTC
-,TRBV19,-,TRBJ1-3,CASSMERSSGNTIYF,TGTGCCAGTAGTATGGAGCGTTCCTCTGGAAACACCATATATTTT
-,TRBV11-2,-,TRBJ1-6,CASSLINNSPLHF,TGTGCCAGCAGCTTAATAAATAATTCACCCCTCCACTTT
TRBD2,TRBV10-3,-,TRBJ2-1,CATLLGGGDNEQFF,TGTGCCACCCTGCTCGGGGGAGGGGACAATGAGCAGTTCTTC
-,TRBV2,-,TRBJ1-5,CASSESGGGNQPQHF,TGTGCCAGCAGTGAATCCGGGGGAGGGAATCAGCCCCAGCATTTT
-,TRBV11-2,once,TRBJ1-4,CASSPPGGVKLFF,TGTGCCAGCAGCCCGCCGGGAGGCGTAAAACTGTTTTTT
-,TRBV9,-,TRBJ2-1,CASSVGGLDNEQFF,TGTGCCAGCAGCGTCGGGGGGCTAGACAATGAGCAGTTCTTC
-,TRBV30,-,TRBJ1-6,CAWSPQTGNSPLHF,TGTGCCTGGAGTCCCCAGACTGGAAATTCACCCCTCCACTTT